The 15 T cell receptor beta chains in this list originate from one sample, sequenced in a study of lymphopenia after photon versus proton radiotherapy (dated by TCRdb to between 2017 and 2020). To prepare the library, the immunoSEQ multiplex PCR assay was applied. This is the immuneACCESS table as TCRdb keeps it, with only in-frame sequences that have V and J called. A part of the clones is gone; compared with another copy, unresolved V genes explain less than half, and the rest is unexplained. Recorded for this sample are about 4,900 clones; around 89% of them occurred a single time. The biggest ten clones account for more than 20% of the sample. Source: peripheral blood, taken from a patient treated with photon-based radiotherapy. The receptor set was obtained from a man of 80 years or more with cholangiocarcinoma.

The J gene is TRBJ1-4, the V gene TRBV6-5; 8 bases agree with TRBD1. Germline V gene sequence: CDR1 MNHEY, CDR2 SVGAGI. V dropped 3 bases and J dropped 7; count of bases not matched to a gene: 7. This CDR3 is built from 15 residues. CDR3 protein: CASSYQDRVGEKLFF. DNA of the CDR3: TGTGCCAGCAGTTATCAGGACAGGGTCGGTGAAAAACTGTTTTTT.

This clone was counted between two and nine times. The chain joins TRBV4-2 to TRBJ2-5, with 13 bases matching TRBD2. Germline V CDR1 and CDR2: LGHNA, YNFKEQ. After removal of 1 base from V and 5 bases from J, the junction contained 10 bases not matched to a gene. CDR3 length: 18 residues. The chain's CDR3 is CASSQAHLTSGGTETQYF. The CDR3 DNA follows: TGTGCCAGCAGCCAAGCTCATCTGACTAGCGGGGGGACGGAGACCCAGTACTTC.

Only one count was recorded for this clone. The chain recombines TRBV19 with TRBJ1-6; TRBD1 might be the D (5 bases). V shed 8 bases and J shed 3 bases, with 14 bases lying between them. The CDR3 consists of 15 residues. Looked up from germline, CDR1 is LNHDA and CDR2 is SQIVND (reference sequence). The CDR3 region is CASGEPDNYNSPLHF. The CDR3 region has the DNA TGTGCCAGTGGGGAGCCGGACAACTATAATTCACCCCTCCACTTT. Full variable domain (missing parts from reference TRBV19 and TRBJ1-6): DGGITQSPKYLFRKEGQNVTLSCEQNLNHDAMYWYRQDPGQGLRLIYYSQIVNDFQKGDIAEGYSVSREKKESFPLTVTSAQKNPTAFYLCASGEPDNYNSPLHFGNGTRLTVT.

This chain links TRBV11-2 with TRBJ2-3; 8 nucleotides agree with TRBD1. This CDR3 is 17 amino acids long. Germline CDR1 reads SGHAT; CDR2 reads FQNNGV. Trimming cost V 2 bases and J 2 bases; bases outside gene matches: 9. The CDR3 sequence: CASSLNRRRGLTDTQYF. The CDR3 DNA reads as TGTGCCAGCAGCTTAAACCGACGCAGGGGGCTCACAGATACGCAGTATTTT. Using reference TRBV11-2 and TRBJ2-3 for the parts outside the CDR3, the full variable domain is EAGVAQSPRYKIIEKRQSVAFWCNPISGHATLYWYQQILGQGPKLLIQFQNNGVVDDSQLPKDRFSAERLKGVDSTLKIQPAKLEDSAVYLCASSLNRRRGLTDTQYFGPGTRLTVL.

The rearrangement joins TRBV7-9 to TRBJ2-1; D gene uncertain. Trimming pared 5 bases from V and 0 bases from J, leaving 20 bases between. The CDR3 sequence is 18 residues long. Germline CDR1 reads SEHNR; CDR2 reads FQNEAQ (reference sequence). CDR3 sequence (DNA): TGTGCCAGCAGCCCCATATCTGGGAACGGACGCTCCTACAATGAGCAGTTCTTC. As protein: CASSPISGNGRSYNEQFF.

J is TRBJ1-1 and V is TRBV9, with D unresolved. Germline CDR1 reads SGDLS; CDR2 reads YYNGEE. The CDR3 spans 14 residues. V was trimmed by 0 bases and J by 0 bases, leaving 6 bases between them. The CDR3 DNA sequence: TGTGCCAGCAGCGTAGATGTGATGAACACTGAAGCTTTCTTT. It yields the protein CASSVDVMNTEAFF.

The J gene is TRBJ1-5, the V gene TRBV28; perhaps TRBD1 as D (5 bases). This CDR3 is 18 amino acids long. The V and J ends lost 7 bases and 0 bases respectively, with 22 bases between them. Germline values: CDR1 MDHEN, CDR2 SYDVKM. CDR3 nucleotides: TGTGCCAGCACCTCCCGGGACCTTTCATCCTTTAGCAATCAGCCCCAGCATTTT. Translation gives CASTSRDLSSFSNQPQHF. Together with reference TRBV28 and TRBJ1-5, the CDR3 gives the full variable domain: DVKVTQSSRYLVKRTGEKVFLECVQDMDHENMFWYRQDPGLGLRLIYFSYDVKMKEKGDIPEGYSVSREKKERFSLILESASTNQTSMYLCASTSRDLSSFSNQPQHFGDGTRLSIL.

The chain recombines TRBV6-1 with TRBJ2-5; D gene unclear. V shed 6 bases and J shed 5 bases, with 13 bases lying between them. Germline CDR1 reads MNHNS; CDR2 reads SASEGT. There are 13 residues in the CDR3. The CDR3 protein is CASRGLLGETQYF. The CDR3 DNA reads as TGTGCCAGCAGGGGGTTGTTAGGGGAGACCCAGTACTTC.

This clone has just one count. In nucleotides, the CDR3 is TGTGCCAGCAGCCAAGCTCATCTGACTAGCGGGGGGACGGGGACCCAGTACTTC. Translation: CASSQAHLTSGGTGTQYF. The chain uses TRBV4-2 and TRBJ2-5, with 13 positions matching TRBD2. CDR3 size: 18 residues. V was clipped by 1 base and J by 7 bases; unmatched bases: 12. The germline gives CDR1 LGHNA, CDR2 YNFKEQ.

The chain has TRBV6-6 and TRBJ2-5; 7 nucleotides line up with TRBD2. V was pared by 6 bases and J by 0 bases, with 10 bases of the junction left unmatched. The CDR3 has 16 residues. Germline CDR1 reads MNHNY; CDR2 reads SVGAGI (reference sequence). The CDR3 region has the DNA TGTGCCAGCAGCCCCCTAGCGGTTATGTACCAAGAGACCCAGTACTTC. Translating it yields CASSPLAVMYQETQYF.

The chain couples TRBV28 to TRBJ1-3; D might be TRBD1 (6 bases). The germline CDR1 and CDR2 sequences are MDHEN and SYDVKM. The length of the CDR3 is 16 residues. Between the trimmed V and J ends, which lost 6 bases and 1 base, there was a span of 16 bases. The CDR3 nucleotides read TGTGCCAGCAGCCCCCCAGGGGCTGGGTCTGGAAACACCATATATTTT. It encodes CASSPPGAGSGNTIYF.

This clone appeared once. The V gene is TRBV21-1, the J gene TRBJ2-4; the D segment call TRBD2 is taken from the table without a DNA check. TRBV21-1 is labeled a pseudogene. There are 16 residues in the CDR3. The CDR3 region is CASSKGTDLAKNIQYF. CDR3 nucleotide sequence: TGTGCCAGCAGCAAAGGTACGGACTTAGCCAAAAACATTCAGTACTTC.

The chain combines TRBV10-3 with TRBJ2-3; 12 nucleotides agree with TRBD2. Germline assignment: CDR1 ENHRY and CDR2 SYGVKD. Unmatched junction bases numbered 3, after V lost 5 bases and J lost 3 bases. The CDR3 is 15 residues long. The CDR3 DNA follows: TGTGCCATCAGTACTAGCGGGGGGAGTACAGATACGCAGTATTTT. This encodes CAISTSGGSTDTQYF.

The CDR3 coding sequence is TGTGCCAGCAGCTTGGTAGCGACAGGGACAGATACGCAGTATTTT. Translated: CASSLVATGTDTQYF. The chain has TRBV5-4 and TRBJ2-3; 7 bases map to TRBD1. V was clipped by 0 bases and J by 3 bases; unmatched bases: 4. Germline V gene data show CDR1 as SGHNT and CDR2 as YYREEE (reference sequence). The CDR3 contains 15 residues.

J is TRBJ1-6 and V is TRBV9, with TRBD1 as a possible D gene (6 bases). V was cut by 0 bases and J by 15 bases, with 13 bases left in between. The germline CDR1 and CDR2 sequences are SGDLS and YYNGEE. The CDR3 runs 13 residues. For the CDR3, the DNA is TGTGCCAGCAGCGTAGGGGAAAGGACAGTCCTCCACTTT. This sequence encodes CASSVGERTVLHF.